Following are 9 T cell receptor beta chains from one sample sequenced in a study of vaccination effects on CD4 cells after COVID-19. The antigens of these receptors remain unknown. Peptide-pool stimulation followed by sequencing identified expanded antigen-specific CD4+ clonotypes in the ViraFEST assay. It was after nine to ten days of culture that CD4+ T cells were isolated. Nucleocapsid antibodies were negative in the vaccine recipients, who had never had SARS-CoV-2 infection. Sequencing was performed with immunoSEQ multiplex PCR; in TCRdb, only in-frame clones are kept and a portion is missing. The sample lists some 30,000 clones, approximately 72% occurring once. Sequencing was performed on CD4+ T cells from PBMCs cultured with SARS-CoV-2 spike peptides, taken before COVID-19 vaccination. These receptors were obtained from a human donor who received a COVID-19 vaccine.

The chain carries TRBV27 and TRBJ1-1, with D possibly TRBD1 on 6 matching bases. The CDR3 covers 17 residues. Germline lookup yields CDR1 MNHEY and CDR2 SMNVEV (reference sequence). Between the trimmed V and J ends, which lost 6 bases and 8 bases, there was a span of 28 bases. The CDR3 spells CASRPQGLEGKVSEAFF. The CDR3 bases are TGTGCCAGCAGACCACAGGGACTAGAGGGAAAGGTCTCCGAAGCTTTCTTT.

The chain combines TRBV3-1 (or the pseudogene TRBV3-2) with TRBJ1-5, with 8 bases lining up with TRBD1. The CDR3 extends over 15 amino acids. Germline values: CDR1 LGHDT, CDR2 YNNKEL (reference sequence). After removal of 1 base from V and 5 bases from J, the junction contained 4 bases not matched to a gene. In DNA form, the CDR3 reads TGTGCCAGCAGCCAAGGCCAGGGGGCATATCAGCCCCAGCATTTT. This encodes CASSQGQGAYQPQHF.

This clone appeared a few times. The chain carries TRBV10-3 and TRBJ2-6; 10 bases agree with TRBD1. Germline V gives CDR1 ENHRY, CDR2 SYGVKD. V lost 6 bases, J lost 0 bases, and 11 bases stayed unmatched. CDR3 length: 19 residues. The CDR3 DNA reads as TGTGCCATCAGAGGAGGGAGGGACAGGGGCTCCTCTGGGGCCAACGTCCTGACTTTC. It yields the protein CAIRGGRDRGSSGANVLTF.

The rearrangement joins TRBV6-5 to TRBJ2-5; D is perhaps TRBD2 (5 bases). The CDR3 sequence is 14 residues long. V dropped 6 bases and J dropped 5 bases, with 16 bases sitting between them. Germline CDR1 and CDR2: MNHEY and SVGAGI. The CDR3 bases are TGTGCCAGCAGCCACGGGGAAAATACGGAGACCCAGTACTTC. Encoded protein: CASSHGENTETQYF.

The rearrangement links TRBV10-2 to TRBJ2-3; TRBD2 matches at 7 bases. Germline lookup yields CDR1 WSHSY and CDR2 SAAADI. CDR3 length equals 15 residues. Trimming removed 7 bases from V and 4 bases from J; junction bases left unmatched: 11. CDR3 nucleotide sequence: TGCGCCAGCACCCCACTAGCGTCGGGCGCAGATACGCAGTATTTT. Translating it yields CASTPLASGADTQYF.

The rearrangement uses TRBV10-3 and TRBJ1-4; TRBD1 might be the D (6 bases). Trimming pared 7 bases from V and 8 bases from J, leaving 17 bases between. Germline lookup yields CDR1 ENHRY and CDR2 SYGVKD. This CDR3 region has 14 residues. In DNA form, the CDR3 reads TGTGCCATCAATGAAACAGGGATGGGGGAAAAACTGTTTTTT. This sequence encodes CAINETGMGEKLFF.

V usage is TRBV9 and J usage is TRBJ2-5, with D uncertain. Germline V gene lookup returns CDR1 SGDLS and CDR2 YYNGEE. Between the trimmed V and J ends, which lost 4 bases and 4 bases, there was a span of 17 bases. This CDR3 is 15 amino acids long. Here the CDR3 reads CASSPAFGRRETQYF. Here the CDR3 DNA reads TGTGCCAGCAGCCCGGCCTTCGGTAGGCGAGAGACCCAGTACTTC.

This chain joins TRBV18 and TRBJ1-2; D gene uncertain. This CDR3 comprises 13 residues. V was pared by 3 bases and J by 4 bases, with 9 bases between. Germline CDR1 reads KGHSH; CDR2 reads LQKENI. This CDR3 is CASSPDVSYGYTF. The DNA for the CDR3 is TGTGCCAGCTCACCGGACGTCTCCTATGGCTACACCTTC.

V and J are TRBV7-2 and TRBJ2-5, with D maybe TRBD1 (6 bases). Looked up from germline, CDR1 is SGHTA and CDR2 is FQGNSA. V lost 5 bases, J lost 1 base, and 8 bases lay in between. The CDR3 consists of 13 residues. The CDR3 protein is CASSRTVQETQYF. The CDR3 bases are TGTGCCAGCAGCCGGACAGTCCAAGAGACCCAGTACTTC.